These 25 T cell receptor beta chains came from one sample sequenced in a study of T cell clonality in common variable immunodeficiency. Libraries were prepared by immunoSEQ multiplex PCR; TCRdb keeps only in-frame clonotypes and omits some of them. Singletons are absent from the sample, which has tens of thousands of clones. Material: peripheral blood mononuclear cells. These receptors all come from a person aged 18 to 75 in good health.

Only a few counts were recorded for this clone. The observed sequence ends 3 residues before the CDR3 terminus, with the missing tail filled in from the germline J gene. The rearrangement uses TRBV5-1 and TRBJ2-1; 7 positions match TRBD1. V was clipped by 0 bases and J by 8 bases; unmatched bases: 8. Germline CDR1 reads SGHRS; CDR2 reads YFSETQ. The CDR3 spans 15 residues. The CDR3 DNA, read in part, is TGCGCCAGCAGCTTGGTGGCAGGGGGTCGGGATGAG. It yields the protein CASSLVAGGRDE. From start to end, the CDR3 is CASSLVAGGRDEQFF.

This clone showed up many times. The read terminates 3 residues before the CDR3 end, so the remaining end is supplied by the germline J gene. The rearrangement uses TRBV20-1 and TRBJ2-1; 10 bases map to TRBD2. V lost 5 bases, J lost 6 bases, and 7 bases stayed unmatched. Looked up from germline, CDR1 is DFQATT and CDR2 is SNEGSKA (reference sequence). This CDR3 has 14 amino acids. The CDR3 protein is CSASGTSAANEQFF. Partial CDR3 DNA: TGCAGTGCTTCCGGGACTAGCGCGGCCAATGAG.

This clone appeared many times. The read terminates 3 residues before the CDR3 end, so the remaining end is supplied by the germline J gene. The chain is built from TRBV5-1 and TRBJ1-2; 8 bases are shared with TRBD1. From germline, CDR1 is SGHRS and CDR2 YFSETQ. Losses at the gene ends were 4 bases for V and 3 bases for J; bases not matched to a gene: 11. This CDR3 spans 16 amino acids. CDR3 amino acids: CASSESIPTGDYGYTF. The sequenced CDR3 bases are TGCGCCAGCAGCGAATCGATCCCGACAGGGGACTATGGC.

This clone has ten or more counts. Read sequence stops 3 residues before the CDR3 end, and the germline J gene provides the missing end. This sequence joins TRBV2 and TRBJ2-7; weak D call: TRBD1 (5 bases). In germline, CDR1 is SNHLY, CDR2 FYNNEI. CDR3 length: 13 residues. Trimming took off 4 bases at V and 2 bases at J, with 9 bases between the two ends. The CDR3 sequence is CASSVDSPYEQYF. CDR3 bases read: TGTGCCAGCAGTGTTGACAGCCCCTACGAG.

This clone was counted at least ten times. The sequence runs out 3 residues before the end of the CDR3; the remainder is reconstructed from the germline J gene. The chain recombines TRBV5-1 with TRBJ2-2, with D possibly matching TRBD1 (6 bases). Germline V gives CDR1 SGHRS, CDR2 YFSETQ. The CDR3 covers 16 residues. Deletions cut 4 bases from V and 0 bases from J, with 13 bases between. This CDR3 reads CASSLTGETNTGELFF. The sequenced CDR3 bases are TGCGCCAGCAGCCTGACAGGCGAAACGAACACCGGGGAG.

In this sample, this clone turned up many times. The missing CDR3 end, 3 residues past where the read stops, is filled in from the germline J gene. The chain employs TRBV19 and TRBJ1-1; no clear D gene. This CDR3 has 15 residues. Germline loops: CDR1 LNHDA, CDR2 SQIVND (reference sequence). The V end was cut by 3 bases, the J end by 0 bases, with 11 bases between. This CDR3 reads CASSISAGMNTEAFF. The CDR3 bases that were read are TGTGCCAGTAGTATCTCGGCAGGAATGAACACTGAA.

This clone was counted only a few times. The read stops 3 residues short of the end of the CDR3; the missing end is completed from the germline J gene. This chain links TRBV19 with TRBJ2-1, with D possibly matching TRBD2 (5 bases). The CDR3 is 14 amino acids. Germline V gene sequence: CDR1 LNHDA, CDR2 SQIVND (reference sequence). Trimming stripped 8 bases from V and 5 bases from J, with 16 bases between. CDR3 bases read: TGTGCCAGTTCGAAAGAGGGCTCGCACAATGAG. It codes for CASSKEGSHNE. The entire CDR3 protein is CASSKEGSHNEQFF.

The sample holds many counts of this clone. The DNA ends 3 residues before the CDR3 does, and the rest of the CDR3 is filled in from the germline J gene. V and J are TRBV5-1 and TRBJ2-1, with a possible D match to TRBD1 (5 bases). Trimming shortened V by 2 bases and J by 4 bases, and 13 bases separated the two germline ends. CDR3 size: 15 residues. Germline V gives CDR1 SGHRS, CDR2 YFSETQ. CDR3: CASSFEGPGYNEQFF. CDR3 DNA, as far as it was read: TGCGCCAGCAGCTTTGAAGGGCCAGGGTACAATGAG.

This clone was counted ten times or more. The CDR3 is cut off 3 residues early in the read; its end comes from the germline J gene. The chain has TRBV30 and TRBJ1-5; D might be TRBD1 (5 bases). Germline assignment: CDR1 GTSNPN and CDR2 SVGIG (reference sequence). The CDR3 has 12 amino acids. V gave up 5 bases and J gave up 2 bases, with 7 bases separating them. CDR3: CAWSQGNQPQHF. The sequenced CDR3 bases are TGTGCCTGGTCACAGGGCAATCAGCCC.

This clone was recorded at least ten times. The sequence runs out 3 residues before the end of the CDR3; the remainder is reconstructed from the germline J gene. This chain joins TRBV9 and TRBJ2-2; no reliable D call. In germline, CDR1 is SGDLS, CDR2 YYNGEE. This CDR3 contains 14 residues. Trimming took off 2 bases at V and 1 base at J, with 6 bases between the two ends. This chain's CDR3 is CASSVGGNTGELFF. The CDR3 bases that were read are TGTGCCAGCAGCGTCGGCGGGAACACCGGGGAG.

This clone appeared many times. The read terminates 3 residues before the CDR3 end, so the remaining end is supplied by the germline J gene. The V call is TRBV5-5, the J call TRBJ1-4; D not certain. V was cut by 1 base and J by 7 bases, with 11 bases left in between. In germline, CDR1 is SGHKS, CDR2 YYEKEE (reference sequence). CDR3 length: 14 amino acids. The part of the CDR3 DNA that was read is TGTGCCAGCAGCTTGATGGGAGGACTTGAAAAA. It specifies CASSLMGGLEK. The whole CDR3 protein is CASSLMGGLEKLFF. Full variable domain (missing parts from reference TRBV5-5 and TRBJ1-4): DAGVTQSPTHLIKTRGQQVTLRCSPISGHKSVSWYQQVLGQGPQFIFQYYEKEERGRGNFPDRFSARQFPNYSSELNVNALLLGDSALYLCASSLMGGLEKLFFGSGTQLSVL.

Note on this clone: The read gets to within 3 residues of the CDR3 end, and the germline J gene fills in the rest. The chain uses TRBV5-1 and TRBJ2-1, with 11 bases lining up with TRBD2. Per the germline V gene, CDR1 is SGHRS and CDR2 is YFSETQ. Germline trimming cut 0 bases from V and 9 bases from J; bases unmatched to any gene: 5. CDR3 length equals 15 residues. The CDR3 protein is CASSLELAGASEQFF. Incomplete CDR3 DNA: TGCGCCAGCAGCTTGGAACTAGCGGGGGCGAGTGAG.

This clone was recorded many times. The CDR3 end lies 3 residues beyond the end of the read and is filled in from the germline J gene. The V call is TRBV6-1, the J call TRBJ2-3; no clear D gene. This CDR3 region has 18 residues. Trimming shortened V by 0 bases and J by 3 bases, and 19 bases separated the two germline ends. Germline CDR1 reads MNHNS; CDR2 reads SASEGT. The sequenced CDR3 bases are TGTGCCAGCAGTGAAGCTTTTCACCAACTCCTAACGACAGATACG. Translation: CASSEAFHQLLTTDT. The full CDR3 protein is CASSEAFHQLLTTDTQYF.

This clone was picked up many times. The read gets to within 3 residues of the CDR3 end, and the germline J gene fills in the rest. V and J are TRBV19 and TRBJ2-5; 10 nucleotides agree with TRBD2. Trimming took 5 bases from V and 7 from J; bases not matched to a gene: 7. Germline V CDR1 and CDR2: LNHDA, SQIVND (reference sequence). This CDR3 has 14 amino acids. The CDR3 is CASSRGLAFVTQYF. The DNA read from the CDR3 is TGTGCCAGTAGTCGGGGACTAGCGTTTGTGACC.

This clone has more than one count but fewer than ten. The read is 3 residues too short to cover the CDR3 end, so that end is filled in from the germline J gene. This rearrangement joins TRBV19 to TRBJ2-1; D may be TRBD2 (7 bases). CDR1 LNHDA and CDR2 SQIVND come from the germline V gene (reference sequence). This CDR3 is built from 15 residues. V was pared by 8 bases and J by 7 bases, with 21 bases between. The part of the CDR3 DNA that was read is TGTGCCAGTGGCAAGGGGGGGCCCGGTTTAAATGAG. Its translation: CASGKGGPGLNE. The full-length CDR3 reads as CASGKGGPGLNEQFF.

In this sample, this clone turned up many times. Read coverage stops 3 residues before the CDR3 terminus; the germline J gene supplies the remainder. The rearrangement links TRBV11-2 to TRBJ1-4, with a tentative D call TRBD1 (6 bases). Per germline, CDR1 SGHAT and CDR2 FQNNGV. The CDR3 sequence is 15 residues long. V was shortened by 0 bases and J by 8 bases, with 13 bases between the two germline ends. CDR3 bases read: TGTGCCAGCAGCTTAGAAGGACAGCCTTACGAAAAA. It specifies CASSLEGQPYEK. The complete CDR3 sequence is CASSLEGQPYEKLFF.

Many counts were recorded for this clone. Read sequence stops 3 residues before the CDR3 end, and the germline J gene provides the missing end. The genes are TRBV7-3 and TRBJ2-1; 8 bases map to TRBD1. The CDR3 contains 16 residues. CDR1 SGHTA and CDR2 FQGTGA come from the germline V gene. With V trimmed by 5 bases and J by 1 base, 7 bases remained unmatched. Partial CDR3 DNA: TGTGCCAGCAGCCCCGGACAGGGTATATCCTACAATGAG. This codes for CASSPGQGISYNE. The CDR3 in its entirety is CASSPGQGISYNEQFF.

Ten or more counts support this clone. The read stops 3 residues short of the end of the CDR3; the missing end is completed from the germline J gene. The genes are TRBV18 and TRBJ1-4; a weak D match, TRBD1 (6 bases). The germline CDR1 and CDR2 sequences are KGHSH and LQKENI. V gave up 2 bases and J gave up 7 bases, with 17 bases separating them. The CDR3 spans 16 residues. CDR3 loop: CASSPRDTPRGEKLFF. Incomplete CDR3 DNA: TGTGCCAGCTCACCAAGGGACACCCCTAGGGGTGAAAAA.

This clone appeared many times. The CDR3 is cut off 3 residues early in the read; its end comes from the germline J gene. The V gene is TRBV18, the J gene TRBJ1-6; D gene uncertain. The germline CDR1 and CDR2 sequences are KGHSH and LQKENI. This CDR3 is 14 amino acids long. V was clipped by 3 bases and J by 8 bases, with 11 bases between them. Partial CDR3 DNA: TGTGCCAGCTCACCCTCTCCTACGGATTCACCC. Protein sequence: CASSPSPTDSP. The full-length CDR3 reads as CASSPSPTDSPLHF.

This clone was observed many times. The read finishes 3 residues shy of the CDR3 end, and the germline J gene is used to complete it. The V gene is TRBV20-1, the J gene TRBJ1-2; TRBD1 aligns across 7 bases. J lost 4 bases, V lost 5 bases, and 4 bases had no gene match. The CDR3 contains 12 residues. CDR1 and CDR2 (germline): DFQATT, SNEGSKA (reference sequence). CDR3 sequence reads: CSAPTGLYGYTF. The CDR3 bases that were read are TGCAGTGCTCCGACAGGGCTCTATGGC.

This clone was counted at least ten times. The CDR3 goes on 3 residues after the read ends, and that part is filled in from the germline J gene. This chain joins TRBV5-5 and TRBJ2-1; D not certain. The V gene lost 0 bases and the J gene lost 2 bases, with 6 bases spanning the gap. Germline CDR1 SGHKS, CDR2 YYEKEE (reference sequence). The CDR3 runs 14 residues. The CDR3 DNA, read in part, is TGTGCCAGCAGCTTGGAGTGGCCCTACAATGAG. Translated: CASSLEWPYNE. The whole CDR3 protein is CASSLEWPYNEQFF.

This clone has ten or more counts. The read stops 3 residues short of the end of the CDR3; the missing end is completed from the germline J gene. The chain combines TRBV7-9 with TRBJ2-5, with D maybe TRBD2 (7 bases). Trimming pared 3 bases from V and 0 bases from J, leaving 8 bases between. Germline CDR1 is SEHNR and CDR2 is FQNEAQ (reference sequence). The CDR3 is made up of 14 amino acids. Partial CDR3 DNA: TGTGCCAGCAGCTTGGGGGGGCACCAAGAGACC. It translates to CASSLGGHQET. The entire CDR3 protein reads CASSLGGHQETQYF.

This clone came up many times. This CDR3 reads CASSLEGSSYNSPLHF. The sequenced part of the CDR3 DNA is TGTGCCAGCAGCTTAGAGGGGAGCTCCTATAATTCACCC. The J gene is TRBJ1-6, the V gene TRBV7-8; TRBD1 is a possible D gene (5 bases). The read comes to an end 3 residues before the CDR3 does, leaving the germline J gene to fill in the end. In germline, CDR1 is SGHVS, CDR2 FQNEAQ. V dropped 1 base and J dropped 0 bases, with 7 bases sitting between them. CDR3 length equals 16 residues.

This clone showed up many times. The read terminates 3 residues before the CDR3 end, so the remaining end is supplied by the germline J gene. V is TRBV5-1 and J is TRBJ1-1; D possibly corresponds to TRBD1 (5 bases). The germline CDR1 and CDR2 sequences are SGHRS and YFSETQ. CDR3 length equals 14 residues. The V gene lost 0 bases and the J gene lost 5 bases, with 11 bases spanning the gap. Incomplete CDR3 DNA: TGCGCCAGCAGCTTGGGGGGGGGTGTAACTGAA. It codes for CASSLGGGVTE. The entire CDR3 protein is CASSLGGGVTEAFF.

This clone was recorded many times. The read ends 3 residues shy of where the CDR3 ends; the end is completed using the germline J gene. This rearrangement joins TRBV4-1 to TRBJ2-3, with 7 positions matching TRBD2. The J segment lost 7 bases and the V segment lost 2 bases, leaving 12 bases of the junction unmatched. Germline assignment: CDR1 MGHRA and CDR2 YSYEKL. The CDR3 contains 16 residues. The CDR3 region is CASSQLTSPGVNTQYF. The covered CDR3 bases are TGCGCCAGCAGCCAACTGACTAGCCCAGGCGTGAATACG.